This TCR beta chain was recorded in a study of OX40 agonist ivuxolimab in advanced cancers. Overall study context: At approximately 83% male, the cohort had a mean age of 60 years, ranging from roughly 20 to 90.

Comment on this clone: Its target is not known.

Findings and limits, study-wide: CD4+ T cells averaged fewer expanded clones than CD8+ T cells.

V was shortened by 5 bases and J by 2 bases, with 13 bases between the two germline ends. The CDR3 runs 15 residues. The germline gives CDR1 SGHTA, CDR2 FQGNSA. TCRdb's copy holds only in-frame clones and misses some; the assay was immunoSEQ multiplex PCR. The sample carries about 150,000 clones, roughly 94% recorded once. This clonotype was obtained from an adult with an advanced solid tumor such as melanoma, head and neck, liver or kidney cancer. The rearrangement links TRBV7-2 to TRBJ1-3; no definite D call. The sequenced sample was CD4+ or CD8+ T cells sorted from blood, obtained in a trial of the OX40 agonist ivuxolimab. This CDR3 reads CASSRDGWTGNTIYF. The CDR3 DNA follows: TGTGCCAGCAGCCGGGATGGTTGGACTGGAAACACCATATATTTT.